A selection of T cell receptor beta chains follows, all from one sample in a study of blood T cell repertoires in COVID-19. Sequenced by immunoSEQ multiplex PCR; TCRdb stores in-frame clones only, minus some. The table lists approximately 300,000 clones, about 84% of them singletons. Sequencing input: peripheral blood. Every receptor here comes from a woman aged 45-65 years with acute or convalescent COVID-19. The CDR3 runs from the conserved cysteine through the conserved F or W. Each record gives: D gene, J gene, V gene, clone size, CDR3 DNA, CDR3 protein. D genes are given only for firm matches. Size is omitted from some rows. Given values are once, few, many or a class for expanded clones.

d_gene: NA
j_gene: TRBJ1-5
v_gene: TRBV9
abundance: NA
CDR3nt: TGTGCCAGCAGCGTAGGTCCGGGGGGAAATCAGCCCCAGCATTTT
CDR3aa: CASSVGPGGNQPQHF

d_gene: TRBD1
j_gene: TRBJ2-7
v_gene: TRBV15
abundance: NA
CDR3nt: TGTGCCACCAGCAGAGGGCAGGGGGAGAACTACGAGCAGTACTTC
CDR3aa: CATSRGQGENYEQYF

d_gene: TRBD1
j_gene: TRBJ1-6
v_gene: TRBV5-4
abundance: NA
CDR3nt: TGTGCCAGCAGCTTGGGGGGGACAGAGAATTCACCCCTCCACTTT
CDR3aa: CASSLGGTENSPLHF

d_gene: NA
j_gene: TRBJ2-7
v_gene: TRBV6-5
abundance: NA
CDR3nt: TGTGCCAGCAGTTACAGTCGCTTGGCAGGGGAGCAGTACTTC
CDR3aa: CASSYSRLAGEQYF

d_gene: TRBD1
j_gene: TRBJ2-7
v_gene: TRBV9
abundance: NA
CDR3nt: TGTGCCAGCAGCCCAACCGGGACAGGGGGGACTAGTTGGTACGAGCAGTACTTC
CDR3aa: CASSPTGTGGTSWYEQYF

d_gene: NA
j_gene: TRBJ1-5
v_gene: TRBV24-1
abundance: NA
CDR3nt: TGTGCCACCAGTGATTTTTATAGCAATCAGCCCCAGCATTTT
CDR3aa: CATSDFYSNQPQHF

d_gene: NA
j_gene: TRBJ1-4
v_gene: TRBV6-5
abundance: NA
CDR3nt: TGTGCCAGCAGTTACTTTGGCAGGGCGGAAGAAAAACTGTTTTTT
CDR3aa: CASSYFGRAEEKLFF

d_gene: TRBD2
j_gene: TRBJ2-1
v_gene: TRBV4-1
abundance: NA
CDR3nt: TGCGCCAGCAGCCAAGAGCGAGTACCACTAGCGGGTAATAATGAGCAGTTCTTC
CDR3aa: CASSQERVPLAGNNEQFF

d_gene: TRBD2
j_gene: TRBJ2-2
v_gene: TRBV2
abundance: few
CDR3nt: TGTGCCAGCAGTCCCCGGGGGGACCCGCCGAACACCGGGGAGCTGTTTTTT
CDR3aa: CASSPRGDPPNTGELFF

d_gene: TRBD1
j_gene: TRBJ2-5
v_gene: TRBV24-1
abundance: few
CDR3nt: TGTGCCACCAGTGACACCGGGACAGCCGCCCAAGAGACCCAGTACTTC
CDR3aa: CATSDTGTAAQETQYF

d_gene: TRBD1
j_gene: TRBJ1-5
v_gene: TRBV24-1
abundance: few
CDR3nt: TGTGCCACCAGTGTCCGGGGACAGGGGCCTCAGCCCCAGCATTTT
CDR3aa: CATSVRGQGPQPQHF

d_gene: NA
j_gene: TRBJ2-1
v_gene: TRBV4-1
abundance: NA
CDR3nt: TGCGCCAGCAGCCAAGTCAGTCCCTACAATGAGCAGTTCTTC
CDR3aa: CASSQVSPYNEQFF

d_gene: NA
j_gene: TRBJ1-3
v_gene: TRBV10-3
abundance: NA
CDR3nt: TGTGCCATCAGTGAGACACCCTCTGGAAACACCATATATTTT
CDR3aa: CAISETPSGNTIYF

d_gene: NA
j_gene: TRBJ2-2
v_gene: TRBV28
abundance: NA
CDR3nt: TGTGCCAGCAGTTTACGTACCGGGGAGCTGTTTTTT
CDR3aa: CASSLRTGELFF

d_gene: TRBD1
j_gene: TRBJ2-1
v_gene: TRBV3-1/TRBV3-2
abundance: NA
CDR3nt: TGTGCCAGCAGCCTTGGACAGGGGGCCACTGAGCAGTTCTTC
CDR3aa: CASSLGQGATEQFF

d_gene: TRBD2
j_gene: TRBJ2-2
v_gene: TRBV2
abundance: NA
CDR3nt: TGTGCCAGCATCAGAGCGACTAGCGGGAGACGGGGCGGGGAGCTGTTTTTT
CDR3aa: CASIRATSGRRGGELFF

d_gene: NA
j_gene: TRBJ1-2
v_gene: TRBV7-9
abundance: NA
CDR3nt: TGTGCCAGCAGCCCCACTTCGCAGGGAAGCTTTCGAGGCTACACCTTC
CDR3aa: CASSPTSQGSFRGYTF

d_gene: TRBD2
j_gene: TRBJ2-1
v_gene: TRBV27
abundance: NA
CDR3nt: TGTGCCAGCAGCCTTATCAGACTAGCGGGGGAGTACAATGAGCAGTTCTTC
CDR3aa: CASSLIRLAGEYNEQFF

d_gene: TRBD1
j_gene: TRBJ1-5
v_gene: TRBV18
abundance: NA
CDR3nt: TGTGCCAGCTCACCGAGGACAGGAGGCGTCAATCAGCCCCAGCATTTT
CDR3aa: CASSPRTGGVNQPQHF

d_gene: TRBD1
j_gene: TRBJ2-7
v_gene: TRBV4-1
abundance: NA
CDR3nt: TGCGCCAGCAGCGCAGGACAGGACTCCTACGAGCAGTACTTC
CDR3aa: CASSAGQDSYEQYF

d_gene: TRBD1
j_gene: TRBJ1-1
v_gene: TRBV28
abundance: NA
CDR3nt: TGTGCCAGCATGGAGACAGGGGGCCGCCTGGCGGAAGCTTTCTTT
CDR3aa: CASMETGGRLAEAFF

d_gene: TRBD2
j_gene: TRBJ2-1
v_gene: TRBV27
abundance: NA
CDR3nt: TGTGCCAGCAGTGTTACTAGCGGGAGATGGGATGAGCAGTTCTTC
CDR3aa: CASSVTSGRWDEQFF